One sample yielded the 30 T cell receptor beta chains listed below, sequenced in a study of blood T cell repertoires in COVID-19. Only in-frame clones appear in the TCRdb table, and some are missing; sequencing was by immunoSEQ multiplex PCR. The sample records tens of thousands of clones, 75% to 95% being singletons. The sample was peripheral blood. The receptors were gathered from a woman in her 50s in a cohort sampled during active COVID-19.

CDR3 DNA: TGTGCCAGCAGTTTCAGACTAGCGGGGTACAATGAGCAGTTCTTC. This gives the protein CASSFRLAGYNEQFF. The rearrangement links TRBV28 to TRBJ2-1; 11 bases match TRBD2. Germline loops: CDR1 MDHEN, CDR2 SYDVKM. This CDR3 is 15 amino acids long. V lost 3 bases and J lost 4; bases outside the gene matches: 2.

The rearrangement joins TRBV28 to TRBJ2-1; D is perhaps TRBD1 (5 bases). Germline-derived CDR1 and CDR2 are MDHEN and SYDVKM. This CDR3 has 19 amino acids. Trimming shortened V by 5 bases and J by 0 bases, and 23 bases separated the two germline ends. DNA for the CDR3: TGTGCCAGCAGTGGAACCAGGGTCTCGGAATCCCGCTCCTACAATGAGCAGTTCTTC. Translation: CASSGTRVSESRSYNEQFF.

This clone appeared a single time. This chain joins TRBV2 and TRBJ2-7; 10 bases are a match to TRBD2. The CDR3 is 19 amino acids. Germline CDR1 is SNHLY and CDR2 is FYNNEI. The V segment lost 0 bases and the J segment 2 bases; nucleotides outside the gene matches: 13. The CDR3 protein is CASSEALLASGSTAYEQYF. The CDR3 region has the DNA TGTGCCAGCAGTGAAGCGCTTTTGGCTAGCGGGAGTACCGCCTACGAGCAGTACTTC. Full variable domain (rest looked up from reference TRBV2 and TRBJ2-7): EPEVTQTPSHQVTQMGQEVILRCVPISNHLYFYWYRQILGQKVEFLVSFYNNEISEKSEIFDDQFSVERPDGSNFTLKIRSTKLEDSAMYFCASSEALLASGSTAYEQYFGPGTRLTVT.

V is TRBV11-1 and J is TRBJ1-1; TRBD1 aligns across 8 bases. Germline V gene sequence: CDR1 SGHAT, CDR2 FQDESV (reference sequence). This CDR3 has 14 amino acids. V lost 2 bases, J lost 5 bases, and 4 bases stayed unmatched. In DNA, the CDR3 is TGTGCCAGCAGCTTATTCCAGGGGGCGACTGAAGCTTTCTTT. This codes for CASSLFQGATEAFF. The variable domain in full, with the rest retrieved from reference TRBV11-1 and TRBJ1-1, is EAEVAQSPRYKITEKSQAVAFWCDPISGHATLYWYRQILGQGPELLVQFQDESVVDDSQLPKDRFSAERLKGVDSTLKIQPAELGDSAMYLCASSLFQGATEAFFGQGTRLTVV.

This clone was observed once. The chain has TRBV10-2 and TRBJ2-2; D may be TRBD2 (5 bases). The CDR3 loop spans 13 amino acids. V was pared by 10 bases and J by 5 bases, with 14 bases between. CDR1 and CDR2 (germline): WSHSY, SAAADI. The DNA of the CDR3 is TGCGCCATCCGCCACGAGGGAACCGGGGAGCTGTTTTTT. The encoded protein is CAIRHEGTGELFF.

The rearrangement uses TRBV6-1 and TRBJ1-1, with D perhaps TRBD1 (5 bases). V was shortened by 6 bases and J by 3 bases, with 11 bases between the two germline ends. Germline CDR1 and CDR2: MNHNS and SASEGT. This CDR3 has 13 residues. In nucleotides, the CDR3 is TGTGCCAGCAGAATAACAGGTGACACTGAAGCTTTCTTT. It translates to CASRITGDTEAFF.

The V and J genes are TRBV19 and TRBJ2-3; TRBD1 matches at 10 bases. Per germline, CDR1 LNHDA and CDR2 SQIVND (reference sequence). The CDR3 extends over 17 amino acids. V shed 5 bases, J shed 0 bases, and the junction held 8 bases outside the gene matches. CDR3 sequence (DNA): TGTGCCAGTAGTTCGGGACAGGGGCCTTTTAGCACAGATACGCAGTATTTT. It encodes CASSSGQGPFSTDTQYF. Based on the CDR3 plus reference TRBV19 and TRBJ2-3, the full variable domain is DGGITQSPKYLFRKEGQNVTLSCEQNLNHDAMYWYRQDPGQGLRLIYYSQIVNDFQKGDIAEGYSVSREKKESFPLTVTSAQKNPTAFYLCASSSGQGPFSTDTQYFGPGTRLTVL.

This chain joins TRBV7-9 and TRBJ2-5; 8 nucleotides align to TRBD1. The V and J ends lost 5 bases and 4 bases, in that order; junction bases with no gene match: 3. The V gene's germline CDR1 is SEHNR and CDR2 FQNEAQ (reference sequence). This CDR3 has 13 residues. In nucleotides, the CDR3 is TGTGCCAGCAGCAGTCAGGGGGCAGAGACCCAGTACTTC. Its translation: CASSSQGAETQYF.

J is TRBJ2-1 and V is TRBV5-4, with 7 bases lining up with TRBD1. The germline CDR1 and CDR2 sequences are SGHNT and YYREEE (reference sequence). This CDR3 spans 15 amino acids. V lost 4 bases and J lost 5; bases outside the gene matches: 9. The CDR3 nucleotides read TGTGCCAGCAGCCCGAAAGCAGGGGGTGACAATGAGCAGTTCTTC. Protein product: CASSPKAGGDNEQFF.

The V and J genes are TRBV9 and TRBJ2-1, with a tentative D call TRBD2 (6 bases). The CDR3 is 16 amino acids. With 6 bases removed from V and 7 bases from J, the gap between germline ends came to 23 bases. The V gene's germline CDR1 is SGDLS and CDR2 YYNGEE. The CDR3 here is CASTTRGASVGNEQFF. The CDR3 nucleotides read TGTGCCAGCACCACGCGCGGGGCTAGCGTGGGGAATGAGCAGTTCTTC.

This clone showed up just a few times. The chain recombines TRBV10-3 with TRBJ1-1, with 7 bases aligning to TRBD1. This CDR3 spans 14 amino acids. The V and J ends lost 7 bases and 1 base, in that order; junction bases with no gene match: 6. CDR1 is ENHRY, CDR2 SYGVKD, per germline. This chain's CDR3 is CAIKNEGANTEAFF. Here the CDR3 DNA reads TGTGCCATCAAGAATGAGGGGGCGAACACTGAAGCTTTCTTT.

This rearrangement joins TRBV7-2 to TRBJ2-5; the D gene is possibly TRBD2 (5 bases). The V and J ends lost 1 base and 9 bases respectively, with 12 bases between them. The germline V gene encodes CDR1 SGHTA and CDR2 FQGNSA. The CDR3 extends over 13 amino acids. The CDR3 is CASSLGGSGAQYF. CDR3 in DNA: TGTGCCAGCAGCTTAGGGGGTTCCGGGGCCCAGTACTTC. The full variable domain, completed using reference TRBV7-2 and TRBJ2-5, is GAGVSQSPSNKVTEKGKDVELRCDPISGHTALYWYRQSLGQGLEFLIYFQGNSAPDKSGLPSDRFSAERTGGSVSTLTIQRTQQEDSAVYLCASSLGGSGAQYFGPGTRLLVL.

The V and J genes are TRBV28 and TRBJ1-2, with unresolved D. V lost 6 bases and J lost 6, with 14 bases in between. The CDR3 runs to 13 residues. Germline V lookup: CDR1 MDHEN, CDR2 SYDVKM. CDR3 sequence reads: CASRYTVLDGYTF. The DNA of the CDR3 is TGTGCCAGCAGGTACACAGTCCTGGATGGCTACACCTTC.

The genes are TRBV9 and TRBJ2-5; D remains ambiguous. Germline V gene lookup returns CDR1 SGDLS and CDR2 YYNGEE. The V gene lost 0 bases and the J gene lost 2 bases, with 8 bases spanning the gap. CDR3 length: 14 amino acids. The CDR3 protein is CASSVDPLQETQYF. CDR3 in DNA: TGTGCCAGCAGCGTAGATCCCTTACAAGAGACCCAGTACTTC.

This chain connects TRBV28 to TRBJ1-5, with 7 bases aligning to TRBD1. The CDR3 is made up of 14 amino acids. Germline V CDR1 and CDR2: MDHEN, SYDVKM. V lost 2 bases to trimming and J lost 7 bases; unmatched junction nucleotides: 5. CDR3 in DNA: TGTGCCAGCAGTTTAGCACAGGGGCGGCAGCCCCAGCATTTT. Protein: CASSLAQGRQPQHF. The full variable domain, rest sourced from reference TRBV28 and TRBJ1-5, is DVKVTQSSRYLVKRTGEKVFLECVQDMDHENMFWYRQDPGLGLRLIYFSYDVKMKEKGDIPEGYSVSREKKERFSLILESASTNQTSMYLCASSLAQGRQPQHFGDGTRLSIL.

The chain combines TRBV28 with TRBJ2-7; 7 bases align to TRBD1. Trimming cost V 7 bases and J 2 bases; bases outside gene matches: 5. The CDR3 is made up of 13 amino acids. In germline, CDR1 is MDHEN, CDR2 SYDVKM. Here the CDR3 reads CASKRQGAYEQYF. The CDR3 bases are TGTGCCAGCAAGCGACAGGGAGCCTACGAGCAGTACTTC. The variable domain in full, completed from reference TRBV28 and TRBJ2-7, reads DVKVTQSSRYLVKRTGEKVFLECVQDMDHENMFWYRQDPGLGLRLIYFSYDVKMKEKGDIPEGYSVSREKKERFSLILESASTNQTSMYLCASKRQGAYEQYFGPGTRLTVT.

The chain is built from TRBV5-1 and TRBJ2-7; TRBD2 matches 16 bases. The CDR3 covers 16 residues. Germline V gene sequence: CDR1 SGHRS, CDR2 YFSETQ. The J segment lost 2 bases and the V segment lost 4 bases, leaving 3 bases of the junction unmatched. CDR3 DNA: TGCGCCAGCAGCCCCGGGACTAGCGGGAGGGCCTACGAGCAGTACTTC. Residues: CASSPGTSGRAYEQYF.

This clone was detected once. The chain employs TRBV5-1 and TRBJ1-2; TRBD1 agrees at 8 bases. Trimming removed 4 bases from V and 6 bases from J; junction bases left unmatched: 11. The CDR3 loop spans 15 amino acids. Germline V gene data show CDR1 as SGHRS and CDR2 as YFSETQ. Here the CDR3 reads CASSEAGGAVNGYTF. The CDR3, as DNA: TGCGCCAGCAGCGAGGCAGGGGGCGCGGTTAATGGCTACACCTTC. Looking up the rest from reference TRBV5-1 and TRBJ1-2 gives the full variable domain: KAGVTQTPRYLIKTRGQQVTLSCSPISGHRSVSWYQQTPGQGLQFLFEYFSETQRNKGNFPGRFSGRQFSNSRSEMNVSTLELGDSALYLCASSEAGGAVNGYTFGSGTRLTVV.

This chain joins TRBV6-5 and TRBJ2-1; 10 bases are a match to TRBD2. The CDR3 length is 13 residues. Per the germline V gene, CDR1 is MNHEY and CDR2 is SVGAGI. The V gene end was trimmed by 8 bases and the J gene end by 3 bases; junction bases not matched to a gene: 1. The CDR3 region is CASRLAGYNEQFF. CDR3 DNA sequence: TGTGCCAGCCGACTAGCGGGCTACAATGAGCAGTTCTTC.

The rearrangement links TRBV5-1 to TRBJ1-6; D is unclear. Between the trimmed V and J ends, which lost 0 bases and 7 bases, there was a span of 14 bases. CDR1 is SGHRS and CDR2 is YFSETQ in the germline V gene. This CDR3 has 16 amino acids. CDR3 in DNA: TGCGCCAGCAGCTTGGGGGGAGGTGGTCGAAATTCACCCCTCCACTTT. Its protein product is CASSLGGGGRNSPLHF.

The chain carries TRBV12-5 and TRBJ1-5; D is perhaps TRBD1 (6 bases). The length of the CDR3 is 15 residues. V lost 0 bases, J lost 11 bases, and 17 bases lay in between. The germline V gene encodes CDR1 LGHNT and CDR2 FRNRAP. The CDR3 sequence is CASGLVQGGGGAQHF. DNA of the CDR3: TGTGCTAGTGGTTTGGTACAAGGGGGGGGCGGGGCCCAGCATTTT.

This clone was seen a single time. The chain links TRBV18 to TRBJ2-3, with 8 nucleotides matching TRBD2. The V gene's germline CDR1 is KGHSH and CDR2 LQKENI. Unmatched junction bases numbered 9, after V lost 3 bases and J lost 4 bases. The CDR3 covers 16 residues. The CDR3 protein is CASSPRLAGGPDTQYF. DNA for the CDR3: TGTGCCAGCTCACCGCGGCTAGCGGGCGGCCCAGATACGCAGTATTTT. The full variable domain, with the rest looked up from reference TRBV18 and TRBJ2-3, is NAGVMQNPRHLVRRRGQEARLRCSPMKGHSHVYWYRQLPEEGLKFMVYLQKENIIDESGMPKERFSAEFPKEGPSILRIQQVVRGDSAAYFCASSPRLAGGPDTQYFGPGTRLTVL.

This clone appeared a single time. The chain links TRBV7-9 to TRBJ1-2; D possibly corresponds to TRBD1 (5 bases). The CDR3 is made up of 12 amino acids. Germline lookup yields CDR1 SEHNR and CDR2 FQNEAQ (reference sequence). V was cut by 3 bases and J by 4 bases, with 6 bases left in between. The CDR3 spells CASSLDTYGYTF. In DNA form, the CDR3 reads TGTGCCAGCAGCTTGGACACCTATGGCTACACCTTC.

V usage is TRBV4-1 and J usage is TRBJ2-3; weak D call: TRBD1 (6 bases). Looked up from germline, CDR1 is MGHRA and CDR2 is YSYEKL. The CDR3 consists of 16 residues. V shed 1 base and J shed 5 bases, with 16 bases lying between them. CDR3 coding DNA: TGCGCCAGCAGCCAAGTAAGGGCAGGGGATCGAGATACGCAGTATTTT. Protein: CASSQVRAGDRDTQYF.

This clone was recorded only once. The chain links TRBV14 to TRBJ2-2; D is perhaps TRBD1 (6 bases). The CDR3 extends over 15 amino acids. In germline, CDR1 is SGHDN, CDR2 FVKESK. V gave up 4 bases and J gave up 8 bases, with 17 bases separating them. The chain's CDR3 is CASSRKQGITGELFF. The CDR3 nucleotides read TGTGCCAGCAGCCGGAAACAGGGAATAACGGGGGAGCTGTTTTTT. The full variable domain, with the rest looked up from reference TRBV14 and TRBJ2-2, is EAGVTQFPSHSVIEKGQTVTLRCDPISGHDNLYWYRRVMGKEIKFLLHFVKESKQDESGMPNNRFLAERTGGTYSTLKVQPAELEDSGVYFCASSRKQGITGELFFGEGSRLTVL.

The V and J genes are TRBV11-2 and TRBJ1-2; D possibly corresponds to TRBD1 (5 bases). The V end was cut by 4 bases, the J end by 7 bases, with 16 bases between. Germline CDR1 SGHAT, CDR2 FQNNGV. The CDR3 has 14 amino acids. CDR3 bases: TGTGCCAGCAGCTCGTTTCGGGGGAGGAGTGGCTACACCTTC. Amino acid sequence: CASSSFRGRSGYTF.

The gene calls are TRBV2 and TRBJ2-7; TRBD1 might be the D (6 bases). The CDR3 loop spans 14 amino acids. Germline V gene lookup returns CDR1 SNHLY and CDR2 FYNNEI. Trimming took off 7 bases at V and 0 bases at J, with 13 bases between the two ends. The CDR3 sequence is CASIRDISSYEQYF. As DNA, the CDR3 is TGTGCCAGCATTAGGGACATAAGCTCCTACGAGCAGTACTTC.

The genes are TRBV5-1 and TRBJ2-7, with 7 nucleotides matching TRBD1. Trimming took 5 bases from V and 0 from J; bases not matched to a gene: 2. In germline, CDR1 is SGHRS, CDR2 YFSETQ. This CDR3 has 13 amino acids. The CDR3: CASRGDSSYEQYF. The CDR3 DNA reads as TGCGCCAGCAGAGGGGACAGCTCCTACGAGCAGTACTTC.

J is TRBJ2-4 and V is TRBV6-5; tentatively, D is TRBD2 (5 bases). CDR1 and CDR2 from the germline V gene are MNHEY and SVGAGI. The V end was cut by 6 bases, the J end by 9 bases, with 15 bases between. The CDR3 consists of 13 residues. In DNA form, the CDR3 reads TGTGCCAGCAGCCTGACGAGGGATCGCATTCAGTACTTC. Encoded protein: CASSLTRDRIQYF.

The chain combines TRBV18 with TRBJ2-1, with 7 bases matching TRBD1. The CDR3 is 14 residues long. Germline CDR1 and CDR2: KGHSH and LQKENI. J lost 4 bases, V lost 3 bases, and 3 bases had no gene match. CDR3 residues: CASSPTTGYNEQFF. The CDR3, as DNA: TGTGCCAGCTCACCCACGACAGGGTACAATGAGCAGTTCTTC.